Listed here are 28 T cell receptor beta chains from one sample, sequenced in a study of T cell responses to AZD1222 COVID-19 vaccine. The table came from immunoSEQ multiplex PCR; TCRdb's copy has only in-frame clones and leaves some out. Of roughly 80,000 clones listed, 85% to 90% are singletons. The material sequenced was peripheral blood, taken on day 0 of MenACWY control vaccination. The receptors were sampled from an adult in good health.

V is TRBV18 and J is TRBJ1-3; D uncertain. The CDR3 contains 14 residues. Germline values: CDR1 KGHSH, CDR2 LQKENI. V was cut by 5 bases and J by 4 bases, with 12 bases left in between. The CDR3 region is CASSKTGRGNTIYF. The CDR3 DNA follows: TGTGCCAGCTCAAAGACTGGGAGGGGAAACACCATATATTTT.

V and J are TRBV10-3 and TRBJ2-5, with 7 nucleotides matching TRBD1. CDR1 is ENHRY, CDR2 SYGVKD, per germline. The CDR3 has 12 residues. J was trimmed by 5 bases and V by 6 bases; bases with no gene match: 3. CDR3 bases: TGTGCCATCAGAGACAGGGACGAGACCCAGTACTTC. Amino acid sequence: CAIRDRDETQYF.

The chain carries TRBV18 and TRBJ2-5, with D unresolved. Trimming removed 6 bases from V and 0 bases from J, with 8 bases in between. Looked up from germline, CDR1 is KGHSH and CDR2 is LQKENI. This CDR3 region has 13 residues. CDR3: CASSPGYQETQYF. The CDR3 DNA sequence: TGTGCCAGCTCCCCGGGTTACCAAGAGACCCAGTACTTC.

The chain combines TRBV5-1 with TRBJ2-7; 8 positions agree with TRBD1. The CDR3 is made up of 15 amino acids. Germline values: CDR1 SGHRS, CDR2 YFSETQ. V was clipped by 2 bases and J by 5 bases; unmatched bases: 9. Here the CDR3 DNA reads TGCGCCAGCAGCTTCCGGAACAGGGGGGAGGACGAGCAGTACTTC. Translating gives CASSFRNRGEDEQYF.

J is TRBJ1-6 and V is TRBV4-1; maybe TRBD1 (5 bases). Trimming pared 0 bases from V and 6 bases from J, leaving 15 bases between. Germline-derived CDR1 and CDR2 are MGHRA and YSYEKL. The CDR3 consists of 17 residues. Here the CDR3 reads CASSQDHPGRINSPLHF. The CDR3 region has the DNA TGCGCCAGCAGCCAAGATCATCCGGGACGGATTAATTCACCCCTCCACTTT.

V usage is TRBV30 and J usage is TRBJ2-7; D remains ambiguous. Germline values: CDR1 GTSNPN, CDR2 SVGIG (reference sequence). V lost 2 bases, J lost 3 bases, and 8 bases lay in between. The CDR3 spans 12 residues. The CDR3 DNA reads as TGTGCCTGGAGTTCCATCCGCTACGAGCAGTACTTC. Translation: CAWSSIRYEQYF. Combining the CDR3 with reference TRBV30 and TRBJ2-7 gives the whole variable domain SQTIHQWPATLVQPVGSPLSLECTVEGTSNPNLYWYRQAAGRGLQLLFYSVGIGQISSEVPQNLSASRPQDRQFILSSKKLLLSDSGFYLCAWSSIRYEQYFGPGTRLTVT.

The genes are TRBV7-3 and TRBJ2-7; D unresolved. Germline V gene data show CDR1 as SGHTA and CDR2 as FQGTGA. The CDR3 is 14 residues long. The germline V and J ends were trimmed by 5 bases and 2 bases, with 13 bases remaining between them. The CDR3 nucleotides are TGTGCCAGCAGCCACCCGATCGACACCTACGAGCAGTACTTC. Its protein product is CASSHPIDTYEQYF.

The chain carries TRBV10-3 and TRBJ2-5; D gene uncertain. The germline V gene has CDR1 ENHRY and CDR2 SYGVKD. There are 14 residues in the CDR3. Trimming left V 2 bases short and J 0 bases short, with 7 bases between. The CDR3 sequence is CAISEAPNQETQYF. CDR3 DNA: TGTGCCATCAGTGAGGCCCCAAACCAAGAGACCCAGTACTTC.

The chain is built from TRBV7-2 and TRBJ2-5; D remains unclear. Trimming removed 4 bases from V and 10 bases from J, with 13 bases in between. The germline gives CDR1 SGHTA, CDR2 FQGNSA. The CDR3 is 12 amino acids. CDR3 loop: CASSSPPGIQYF. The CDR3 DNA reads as TGTGCCAGCAGCTCTCCCCCAGGCATCCAGTACTTC.

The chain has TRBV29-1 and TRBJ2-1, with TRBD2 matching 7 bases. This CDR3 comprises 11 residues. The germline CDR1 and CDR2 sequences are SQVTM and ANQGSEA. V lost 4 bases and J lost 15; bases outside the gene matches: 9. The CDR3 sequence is CSVVTAGEAFF. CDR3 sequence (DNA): TGCAGCGTTGTAACGGCGGGAGAGGCGTTCTTC.

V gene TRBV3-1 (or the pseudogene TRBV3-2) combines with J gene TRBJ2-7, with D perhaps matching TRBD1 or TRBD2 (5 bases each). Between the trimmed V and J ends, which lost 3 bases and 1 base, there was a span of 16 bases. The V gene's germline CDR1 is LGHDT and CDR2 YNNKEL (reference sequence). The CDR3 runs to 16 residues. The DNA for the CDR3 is TGTGCCAGCAGCCAGATGTGGGGGACGGCATCCTACGAGCAGTACTTC. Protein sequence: CASSQMWGTASYEQYF.

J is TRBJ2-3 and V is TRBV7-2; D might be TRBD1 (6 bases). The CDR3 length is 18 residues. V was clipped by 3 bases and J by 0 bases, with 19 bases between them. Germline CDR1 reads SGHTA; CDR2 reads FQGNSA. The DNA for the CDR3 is TGTGCCAGCAGCTTTAATGTTTATGGGACACATAGCACAGATACGCAGTATTTT. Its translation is CASSFNVYGTHSTDTQYF.

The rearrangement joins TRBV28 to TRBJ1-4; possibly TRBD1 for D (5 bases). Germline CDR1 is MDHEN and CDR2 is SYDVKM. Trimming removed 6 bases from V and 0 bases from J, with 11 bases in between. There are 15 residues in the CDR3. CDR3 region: CASSRAQATNEKLFF. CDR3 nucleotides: TGTGCCAGCAGCAGAGCACAGGCAACTAATGAAAAACTGTTTTTT.

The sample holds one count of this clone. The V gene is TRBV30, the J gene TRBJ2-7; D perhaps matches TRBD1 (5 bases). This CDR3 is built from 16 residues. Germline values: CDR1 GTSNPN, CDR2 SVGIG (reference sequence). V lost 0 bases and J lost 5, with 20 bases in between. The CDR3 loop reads CAWSVGLGAAAHEQYF. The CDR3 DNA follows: TGTGCCTGGAGTGTCGGTTTAGGGGCCGCGGCCCACGAGCAGTACTTC.

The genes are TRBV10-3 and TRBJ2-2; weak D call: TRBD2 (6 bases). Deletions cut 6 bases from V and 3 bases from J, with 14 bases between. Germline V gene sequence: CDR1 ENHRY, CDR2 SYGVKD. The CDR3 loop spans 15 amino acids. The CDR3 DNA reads TGTGCCATCAGGGACTACCTTGGGGACACCGGGGAGCTGTTTTTT. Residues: CAIRDYLGDTGELFF.

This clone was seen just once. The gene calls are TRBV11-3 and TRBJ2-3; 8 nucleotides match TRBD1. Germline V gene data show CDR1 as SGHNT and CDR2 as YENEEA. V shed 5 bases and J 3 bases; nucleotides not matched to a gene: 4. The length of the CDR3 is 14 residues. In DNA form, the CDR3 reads TGTGCCAGCAGCCCGAGGACAGGGACAGATACGCAGTATTTT. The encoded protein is CASSPRTGTDTQYF. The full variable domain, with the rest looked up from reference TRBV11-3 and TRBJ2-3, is EAGVVQSPRYKIIEKKQPVAFWCNPISGHNTLYWYLQNLGQGPELLIRYENEEAVDDSQLPKDRFSAERLKGVDSTLKIQPAELGDSAVYLCASSPRTGTDTQYFGPGTRLTVL.

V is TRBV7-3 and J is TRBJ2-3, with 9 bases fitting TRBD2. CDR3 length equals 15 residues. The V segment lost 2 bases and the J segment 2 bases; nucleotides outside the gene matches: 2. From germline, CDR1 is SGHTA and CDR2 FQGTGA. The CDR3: CASSLLAGTTDTQYF. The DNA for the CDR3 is TGTGCCAGCAGCTTACTAGCGGGAACCACAGATACGCAGTATTTT.

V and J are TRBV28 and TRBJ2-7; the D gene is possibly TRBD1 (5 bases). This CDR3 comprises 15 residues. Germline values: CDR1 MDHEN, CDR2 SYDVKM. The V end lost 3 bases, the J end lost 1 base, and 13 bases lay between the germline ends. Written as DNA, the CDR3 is TGTGCCAGCAGTTTGGTAGGGGTAGGGTCCTACGAGCAGTACTTC. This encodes CASSLVGVGSYEQYF.

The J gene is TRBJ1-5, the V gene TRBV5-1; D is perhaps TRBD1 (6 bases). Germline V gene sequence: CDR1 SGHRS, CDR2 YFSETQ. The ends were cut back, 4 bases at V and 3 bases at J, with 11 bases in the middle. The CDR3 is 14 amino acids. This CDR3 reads CASSPTGINQPQHF. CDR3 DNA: TGCGCCAGCAGCCCGACAGGAATCAATCAGCCCCAGCATTTT.

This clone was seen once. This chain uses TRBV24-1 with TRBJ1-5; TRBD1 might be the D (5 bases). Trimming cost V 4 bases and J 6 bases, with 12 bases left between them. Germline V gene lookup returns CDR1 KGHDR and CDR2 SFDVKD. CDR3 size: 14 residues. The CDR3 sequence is CATSDRAKAQPQHF. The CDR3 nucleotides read TGTGCCACCAGTGACAGGGCTAAGGCTCAGCCCCAGCATTTT.

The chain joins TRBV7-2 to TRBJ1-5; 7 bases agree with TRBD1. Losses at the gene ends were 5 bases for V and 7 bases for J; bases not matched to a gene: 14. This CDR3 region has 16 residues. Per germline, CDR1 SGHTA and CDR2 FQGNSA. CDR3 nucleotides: TGTGCCAGCAGCCTCGTCGGATATACAGGGGACCAGCCCCAGCATTTT. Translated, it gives CASSLVGYTGDQPQHF.

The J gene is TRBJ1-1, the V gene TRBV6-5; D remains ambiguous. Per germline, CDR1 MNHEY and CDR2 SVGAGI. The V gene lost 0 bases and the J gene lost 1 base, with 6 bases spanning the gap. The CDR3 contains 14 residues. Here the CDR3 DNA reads TGTGCCAGCAGTTACTCGATCGAGAACACTGAAGCTTTCTTT. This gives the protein CASSYSIENTEAFF.

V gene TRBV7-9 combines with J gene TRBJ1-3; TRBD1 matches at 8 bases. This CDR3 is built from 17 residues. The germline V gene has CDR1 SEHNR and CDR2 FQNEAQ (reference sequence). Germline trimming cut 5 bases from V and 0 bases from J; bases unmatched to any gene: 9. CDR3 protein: CASSLLMGTGSGNTIYF. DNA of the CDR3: TGTGCCAGCAGCCTACTAATGGGGACAGGCTCTGGAAACACCATATATTTT.

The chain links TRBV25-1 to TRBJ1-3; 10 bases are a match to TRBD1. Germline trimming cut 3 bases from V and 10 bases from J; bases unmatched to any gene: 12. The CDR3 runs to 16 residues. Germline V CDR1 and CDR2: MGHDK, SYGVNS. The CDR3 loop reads CASSDSTGTGEETIYF. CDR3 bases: TGTGCCAGCAGTGATTCCACCGGGACAGGGGAAGAGACCATATATTTT.

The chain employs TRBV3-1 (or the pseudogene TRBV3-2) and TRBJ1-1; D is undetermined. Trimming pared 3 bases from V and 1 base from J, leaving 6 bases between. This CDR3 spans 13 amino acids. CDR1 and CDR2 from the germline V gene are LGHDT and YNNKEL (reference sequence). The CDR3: CASSQGGNTEAFF. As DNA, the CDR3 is TGTGCCAGCAGCCAGGGCGGGAACACTGAAGCTTTCTTT.

The DNA of the CDR3 is TGTGCCAGCAGTTTGAGGGAGAAAGGGTATGGCTACACCTTC. Its translation: CASSLREKGYGYTF. This chain connects TRBV28 to TRBJ1-2; D unclear. The germline V gene has CDR1 MDHEN and CDR2 SYDVKM. V was pared by 3 bases and J by 5 bases, with 13 bases between. This CDR3 spans 14 amino acids.

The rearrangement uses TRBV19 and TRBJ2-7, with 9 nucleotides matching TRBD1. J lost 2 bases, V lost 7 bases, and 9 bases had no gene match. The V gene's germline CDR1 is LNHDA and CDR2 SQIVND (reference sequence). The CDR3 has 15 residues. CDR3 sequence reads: CASTQGAAFAYEQYF. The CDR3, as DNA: TGTGCCAGTACACAGGGGGCCGCATTTGCCTACGAGCAGTACTTC.

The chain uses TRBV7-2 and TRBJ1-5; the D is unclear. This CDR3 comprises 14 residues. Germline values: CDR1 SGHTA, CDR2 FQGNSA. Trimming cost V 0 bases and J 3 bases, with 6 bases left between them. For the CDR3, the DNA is TGTGCCAGCAGCTTAGCGTATCCCAATCAGCCCCAGCATTTT. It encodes CASSLAYPNQPQHF.